This T cell receptor beta chain was identified during a study of T-cell memory formation after mild COVID-19 (dated by TCRdb to the early 2020s). A note on the overall study: TCR sequence clusters from the two donors were largely donor specific. Longitudinal TCRalpha and TCRbeta repertoire sequencing tracked T-cell clones expanding and contracting after mild COVID-19 in a couple of donors. Two young, previously healthy adult volunteers, one female and one male, were included in the cohort.

Overall study results and their limits: Some responding clones were detected in pre-infection memory, suggesting pre-existing cross-reactive memory T cells joined the SARS-CoV-2 response. The study included only a couple of mild cases, and larger cohorts that include severe cases with pre-infection samples were judged to be necessary. From day 15 to 85, contracting clones showed balanced CD4/CD8 phenotypes, whereas a second wave of clones that expanded from day 15 to 37 leaned towards CD4+. Contracting CD4+ clones turned up mainly in the CM and EM memory subsets, whereas EMRA was where CD8+ clones were enriched. SARS-CoV-2 specificity was not confirmed for the second-wave clones peaking on day 37.

PBMCs were isolated by Ficoll-Paque density gradient centrifugation. The CDR3 goes from the cysteine to the phenylalanine over 13 residues. Solely the CDR3 DNA is kept, with 39 bases framed from the first base. V is reduced by 3 bases and J by 9 bases, leaving a spacing of 13 bases between them. CDR1 is given as SGHKS and CDR2 as YYEKEE, both from the germline V gene (reference sequence). Worth noting for this clonotype: Its cognate antigen has yet to be identified. Nothing much larger sits one base from this clone, and base qualities are not available.

TCRdb records Illumina NovaSeq 6000 as the sequencer. TCRalpha and TCRbeta cDNA libraries were built by 5'RACE with constant-segment primers, adding sample barcodes and unique molecular identifiers. Trizol reagent was used to extract RNA from every sample. Library amplification was performed in two PCR steps, and a second sample barcode and Illumina TruSeq adapters were introduced in the second step. The libraries were sequenced on an Illumina NovaSeq using 2 x 150 bp paired-end reads. The authors' pipeline ran thus. The reads were demultiplexed and collapsed into UMI-guided consensus sequences using migec v1.2.7. Using mixcr v2.1.11, UMI consensuses were aligned to TRA and TRB V and J templates and then assembled into clonotypes. Clonotypes were classified as expanded or contracted when called significant by both edgeR and NoisET, with noise models trained on biological replicates. edgeR calls used a false discovery rate-adjusted p below 0.01 and a log2 fold-change threshold of 1. As an exploratory analysis of dynamics, PCA with hierarchical clustering was applied to max-normalized trajectories of the 1000 most abundant clonotypes. Each responding clone was given a CD4 or CD8 phenotype based on the CD4+ and CD8+ repertoires, which had been sequenced separately. TCRdb ran its own pipeline on the public reads, namely fastp trimming at Q25 and MiXCR clone calling, and kept in-frame beta chains. Each entry is one CDR3 protein sequence, shown with its most common DNA and genes. These V and J calls derive from TCRdb rather than the authors' analysis. The sample table shows a few hundred thousand distinct CDR3 sequences, and around an eighth are seen once. Clones ranked in the top ten supply 21% of the sample.

This receptor chain uses TRBV5-5 and TRBJ2-1; a tentative D match to TRBD1 spans 7 bases. The specimen sequenced was PBMCs or a T cell subset sorted from them (not recorded which). The TCR sequence derives from a young man who had mild COVID-19 (a few samples of this study predate the infection). The sample titles of this study are shuffled in the database, so cell type and time point are left out; the donor was told from shared clones. In nucleotide form, the sequence is TGTGCCAGCAGCTCCCTCCAGGGGGGTGAGCAGTTCTTC. Translated, this gives CASSSLQGGEQFF.